Listed here are 8 T cell receptor beta chains from one sample, sequenced in a study of T cells after yellow fever vaccination. TCRdb fed the 5' RACE reads into MiXCR, producing one record per CDR3 protein. In the table there are some 600,000 distinct CDR3 sequences, approximately 13% of which are singletons. The specimen was PBMCs, collected on the day of the yellow fever booster vaccination. Source of these receptors: a man aged 30 to 39 who received the YFV17D yellow fever vaccine.

This chain joins TRBV5-1 and TRBJ1-6; D possibly corresponds to TRBD1 (6 bases). CDR3 length: 14 amino acids. Trimming removed 0 bases from V and 10 bases from J, with 11 bases in between. Germline values: CDR1 SGHRS, CDR2 YFSETQ. The CDR3 nucleotides are TGCGCCAGCAGCTTGGATGGGGGCGACTCACCCCTCCACTTT. Translated, it gives CASSLDGGDSPLHF.

This clonotype turned up a few times. The chain couples TRBV5-1 to TRBJ1-1, with D possibly being TRBD1 (5 bases). V was clipped by 4 bases and J by 1 base, with 14 bases between them. The CDR3 length is 15 residues. CDR1 is SGHRS, CDR2 YFSETQ, per germline. CDR3 loop: CASSQPGRKNTEAFF. In nucleotides, the CDR3 is TGCGCCAGCAGCCAGCCGGGACGTAAGAACACTGAAGCTTTCTTT. The full variable domain, rest sourced from reference TRBV5-1 and TRBJ1-1, is KAGVTQTPRYLIKTRGQQVTLSCSPISGHRSVSWYQQTPGQGLQFLFEYFSETQRNKGNFPGRFSGRQFSNSRSEMNVSTLELGDSALYLCASSQPGRKNTEAFFGQGTRLTVV.

The rearrangement uses TRBV27 and TRBJ2-2; D uncertain. Trimming took off 2 bases at V and 5 bases at J, with 9 bases between the two ends. From germline, CDR1 is MNHEY and CDR2 SMNVEV (reference sequence). The CDR3 is 14 amino acids. The CDR3 loop reads CASSLRFQTGELFF. The CDR3 DNA reads as TGTGCCAGCAGTTTAAGGTTCCAGACCGGGGAGCTGTTTTTT.

The table lists this clonotype with many counts. The CDR3 bases are TGCAGTGCTAGCAGGGGCCACGAGCAGTACTTC. Residues: CSASRGHEQYF. The chain joins TRBV20-1 to TRBJ2-7; D possibly corresponds to TRBD1 (6 bases). Trimming removed 3 bases from V and 5 bases from J, with 8 bases in between. Germline assignment: CDR1 DFQATT and CDR2 SNEGSKA (reference sequence). CDR3 size: 11 residues.

The chain links TRBV6-2 or TRBV6-3 to TRBJ1-1; D is unresolved. Looked up from germline, CDR1 is MNHEY and CDR2 is SVGEGT. Trimming took off 7 bases at V and 2 bases at J, with 11 bases between the two ends. The CDR3 covers 13 residues. For the CDR3, the DNA is TGTGCCAGCAAATACACAGCAAACACTGAAGCTTTCTTT. Its protein product is CASKYTANTEAFF.

This clonotype was counted a few times. The chain joins TRBV5-1 to TRBJ2-3; the match to TRBD2 covers 7 bases. The V segment lost 3 bases and the J segment 2 bases; nucleotides outside the gene matches: 9. This CDR3 has 16 residues. From germline, CDR1 is SGHRS and CDR2 YFSETQ. In DNA form, the CDR3 reads TGCGCCAGCAGCTCCCGGGACTACCCATCCACAGATACGCAGTATTTT. Its translation: CASSSRDYPSTDTQYF. Together with reference TRBV5-1 and TRBJ2-3, the CDR3 gives the full variable domain: KAGVTQTPRYLIKTRGQQVTLSCSPISGHRSVSWYQQTPGQGLQFLFEYFSETQRNKGNFPGRFSGRQFSNSRSEMNVSTLELGDSALYLCASSSRDYPSTDTQYFGPGTRLTVL.

This chain connects TRBV27 to TRBJ2-7; D possibly uses TRBD1 or TRBD2 (5 bases each). Trimming took off 2 bases at V and 6 bases at J, with 17 bases between the two ends. The CDR3 is 15 residues long. Germline CDR1 and CDR2: MNHEY and SMNVEV (reference sequence). The CDR3 loop is CASSLEGTPPGEQYF. CDR3 DNA sequence: TGTGCCAGCAGTTTAGAGGGGACCCCCCCGGGCGAGCAGTACTTC.

V gene TRBV6-2 or TRBV6-3 combines with J gene TRBJ2-2, with a possible D match to TRBD2 (6 bases). V lost 9 bases and J lost 7, with 12 bases in between. This CDR3 has 12 amino acids. CDR1 is MNHEY and CDR2 is SVGEGT in the germline V gene. The CDR3 here is CASWGDVGELFF. The CDR3 DNA follows: TGTGCCAGTTGGGGGGATGTCGGGGAGCTGTTTTTT.